The present entry profiles one TCR beta chain with its context. Antigen: not known. This sample is part of a study of identical twins. Germline lookup yields CDR1 DFQATT and CDR2 SNEGSKA (reference sequence). This CDR3 is built from 12 residues. Addition of a universal primer site occurred through template switching, and cDNA carried unique molecular identifiers. TCRdb analysed the 5' RACE reads with MiXCR anew, one entry per CDR3 protein. Among about 210,000 distinct CDR3 sequences listed, around a tenth were seen once. Findings of the study overall: There were fewer insertions in abundant cord blood beta clonotypes, but memory repertoires showed no such pattern. The study based its conclusions on cross-sectional statistical analysis and did not follow the same donors.

Everyone who gave samples was a healthy Caucasian. Sequencing used memory (CD45RO+) T cells sorted from blood. This sequence was found in a woman younger than 35 in good health. The V gene is TRBV20-1, the J gene TRBJ2-1, with 9 bases lining up with TRBD2. CDR3 coding DNA: TGCAGCGCGGGGGGGCCAGTCAATGAGCAGTTCTTC. Translated: CSAGGPVNEQFF.